One sample yielded the 31 T cell receptor beta chains listed below, sequenced in a study of tumor and adjacent non-tumor tissue in lung cancer. A modified ARM-PCR protocol with three rounds of nested PCR amplified TCRbeta. TCRdb re-derived calls from the multiplex PCR reads in MiXCR, one entry per CDR3 protein. The table lists roughly 220,000 distinct CDR3 sequences, 70% to 75% of them singletons, with about 25% in the top ten. No cell sorting was done before RNA was extracted from the tissue. Sequenced material: lung tumor tissue. The source is a man in his sixties with non-small cell lung cancer.

To note about this clonotype: The DNA is omitted, as the CDR3 cannot be located on it reliably, and the CDR3 follows TCRdb's listing. The chain combines TRBV12-3 or TRBV12-4 with TRBJ2-2; the DNA was not compared with TRBD1, the D call given in the table. 14 amino acids form the CDR3, both terminal residues included. CDR3 region: CASSFAGGTGELFF.

This clonotype showed up many times. The chain is built from TRBV6-1 and TRBJ2-3, with D tentatively TRBD1 (5 bases). The CDR3 contains 15 residues. In germline, CDR1 is MNHNS, CDR2 SASEGT. Trimming cost V 3 bases and J 4 bases, with 14 bases left between them. The CDR3 reads CASSDSAAGPDTQYF. The CDR3 DNA reads as TGTGCCAGCAGTGATTCGGCGGCAGGGCCAGATACGCAGTATTTT.

Note on this clonotype: As the CDR3 is not closed by the conserved phenylalanine or tryptophan, this likely results from a read error. The rearrangement links TRBV5-5 to TRBJ2-7, with 10 bases fitting TRBD1. V shed 2 bases and J 6 bases; nucleotides not matched to a gene: 5. CDR3 length: 14 residues. Germline-derived CDR1 and CDR2 are SGHKS and YYEKEE (reference sequence). CDR3 coding DNA: TGTGCCAGCAGCTTACCTTGGGACAGGGGCGAGCAGTACTCC. This sequence encodes CASSLPWDRGEQYS.

The rearrangement uses TRBV6-5 and TRBJ2-5, with a possible D match to TRBD2 (5 bases). Trimming took 5 bases from V and 9 from J, leaving 19 bases between them. Germline CDR1 MNHEY, CDR2 SVGAGI. This CDR3 has 14 amino acids. CDR3 protein: CASSDTRTSGSQYF. The CDR3 nucleotides are TGTGCCAGCAGTGATACCAGGACTTCGGGGTCCCAGTACTTC.

The J gene is TRBJ2-7, the V gene TRBV5-1; 14 bases are shared with TRBD2. After removal of 0 bases from V and 3 bases from J, the junction contained 2 bases not matched to a gene. The CDR3 spans 16 residues. Germline V CDR1 and CDR2: SGHRS, YFSETQ. In DNA, the CDR3 is TGCGCCAGCAGCTTGGGCGGGACTAGCGGGGGCTACGAGCAGTACTTC. It is translated as CASSLGGTSGGYEQYF.

Concerning this clonotype itself: With a much larger clone just one base away, this may be a read error. V usage is TRBV28 and J usage is TRBJ1-5, with 9 bases that match TRBD1. Germline V gives CDR1 MDHEN, CDR2 SYDVKM. The CDR3 has 16 amino acids. CDR3 DNA sequence: TGTGCCAGCAGTTCCCCGGGACAGGGAAACAATCAGCCCCATCATTTT. This encodes CASSSPGQGNNQPHHF. Full variable domain (outside the CDR3, taken from reference TRBV28 and TRBJ1-5): DVKVTQSSRYLVKRTGEKVFLECVQDMDHENMFWYRQDPGLGLRLIYFSYDVKMKEKGDIPEGYSVSREKKERFSLILESASTNQTSMYLCASSSPGQGNNQPHHFGDGTRLSIL.

This clonotype was seen at least ten times. This rearrangement joins TRBV11-3 to TRBJ1-3; possible D gene TRBD1, 5 bases. This CDR3 spans 17 amino acids. Trimming stripped 2 bases from V and 3 bases from J, with 17 bases between. Germline assignment: CDR1 SGHNT and CDR2 YENEEA. CDR3 sequence: CASSLWDASQFGNTIYF. CDR3 DNA: TGTGCCAGCAGCTTATGGGACGCCTCCCAGTTTGGAAACACCATATATTTT.

The chain employs TRBV11-2 and TRBJ2-1, with a weak D call TRBD2 (6 bases). The CDR3 loop spans 16 amino acids. The germline V gene has CDR1 SGHAT and CDR2 FQNNGV. With 5 bases removed from V and 3 bases from J, the gap between germline ends came to 17 bases. In nucleotides, the CDR3 is TGTGCCAGCAGCGTGGGTGAGGGAGGTTACTACAATGAGCAGTTCTTC. Encoded protein: CASSVGEGGYYNEQFF.

Of note for this clonotype: One junction end does not reproduce the germline sequence, and a read error may be involved. The CDR3 coding sequence is TGCGGTGCTAGAGATCTTAGCGGGAGGGCCGGGAGCGGGGAGCAGTTTTTT. This sequence encodes CGARDLSGRAGSGEQFF. The chain has TRBV20-1 and TRBJ2-2; 11 nucleotides agree with TRBD2. Per the germline V gene, CDR1 is DFQATT and CDR2 is SNEGSKA (reference sequence). This CDR3 spans 17 amino acids.

This clonotype was detected a few times. The chain is built from TRBV6-1 and TRBJ1-1; TRBD1 aligns across 8 bases. This CDR3 is built from 15 residues. The trim removed 6 bases at V and 0 bases at J, leaving 6 bases unmatched. CDR1 is MNHNS and CDR2 is SASEGT in the germline V gene. The CDR3 DNA reads as TGTGCCAGCAGGACAGGGGCCAACATGAACACTGAAGCTTTCTTT. Translating it yields CASRTGANMNTEAFF.

CDR3 bases: TGTGCCAGCAGTCGGGTTTACATAGAGACCCAGTACTTC. Its protein product is CASSRVYIETQYF. V is TRBV7-9 and J is TRBJ2-5; the D is unclear. Germline CDR1 is SEHNR and CDR2 is FQNEAQ (reference sequence). The length of the CDR3 is 13 residues. Between the trimmed V and J ends, which lost 6 bases and 4 bases, there was a span of 12 bases.

This clonotype was detected many times. This sequence joins TRBV20-1 and TRBJ2-7; TRBD1 aligns across 7 bases. V lost 6 bases, J lost 2 bases, and 10 bases stayed unmatched. Germline lookup yields CDR1 DFQATT and CDR2 SNEGSKA (reference sequence). The CDR3 has 14 amino acids. The DNA of the CDR3 is TGCAGTGCCCCTAGACAGGGTTTCCCCTACGAGCAGTACTTC. Protein sequence: CSAPRQGFPYEQYF.

The chain couples TRBV4-1 to TRBJ1-5; TRBD1 aligns across 8 bases. Germline V lookup: CDR1 MGHRA, CDR2 YSYEKL. The CDR3 consists of 14 residues. V shed 7 bases, J shed 4 bases, and the junction held 6 bases outside the gene matches. The CDR3 loop is CASISGTGNQPQHF. The CDR3 nucleotides are TGCGCCAGCATCTCAGGGACAGGAAATCAGCCCCAGCATTTT.

V usage is TRBV12-5 and J usage is TRBJ1-2; D is uncertain. CDR1 is LGHNT, CDR2 FRNRAP, per germline. This CDR3 contains 10 residues. CDR3 loop: CDRLDYGYTF. CDR3 coding DNA: TGTGATAGACTGGACTATGGCTACACCTTC.

Turning to this clonotype: The junction shows a germline mismatch at one end, possibly a read error. The V gene is TRBV6-1, the J gene TRBJ2-2, with a tentative D call TRBD1 (6 bases). This CDR3 has 15 amino acids. The germline gives CDR1 MNHNS, CDR2 SASEGT. This chain's CDR3 is CASSALGGDTVEMLF. The DNA for the CDR3 is TGTGCCAGCAGTGCATTAGGGGGTGACACCGTGGAGATGCTTTTT.

This chain connects TRBV12-5 to TRBJ1-5; D gene ambiguous. The CDR3 runs to 15 residues. In germline, CDR1 is LGHNT, CDR2 FRNRAP. Trimming cost V 7 bases and J 6 bases, with 19 bases left between them. CDR3 bases: TGTGCTAGTGCTACTAATACATGGGCGGCTCAGCCCCAGCATTTT. It yields the protein CASATNTWAAQPQHF.

Concerning this clonotype itself: A read error is possible here, since a much larger clone lies one base away. The conserved closing phenylalanine or tryptophan is absent in this CDR3, likely reflecting a read error. The V and J genes are TRBV12-3 or TRBV12-4 and TRBJ2-7; tentative D call: TRBD1 (6 bases). The CDR3 has 15 amino acids. Trimming took 6 bases from V and 2 from J, leaving 17 bases between them. CDR3 sequence: CASRPDSEGTYEQYL. In DNA, the CDR3 is TGTGCCAGCAGACCGGACAGCGAGGGAACCTACGAGCAGTACCTC.

To note about this clonotype: Possible read error: a much larger clone is one base away. V is TRBV6-2 or TRBV6-3 and J is TRBJ1-5; D gene uncertain. Deletions cut 2 bases from V and 2 bases from J, with 10 bases between. The germline V gene encodes CDR1 MNHEY and CDR2 SVGEGT. There are 15 residues in the CDR3. Here the CDR3 reads CASSYQRTGNQPQHF. The CDR3 DNA is TGTGCCAGCAGTTACCAGCGAACCGGCAATCAGCCCCAGCATTTT.

A remark on this clonotype: Its ends do not fully match the called genes, so a read error is possible. This chain uses TRBV6-1 with TRBJ2-3; 8 bases agree with TRBD2. The CDR3 is made up of 14 amino acids. Germline V gene sequence: CDR1 MNHNS, CDR2 SASEGT. The CDR3 region has the DNA TGTGTCAGCAGAGCCTCGGGGGGGCAAGATACGCAGTATTTT. It codes for CVSRASGGQDTQYF.

Details on this clonotype: Being one base from a much bigger clone, this may be a read error. The J gene is TRBJ2-3, the V gene TRBV6-2 or TRBV6-3; D gene unclear. Per germline, CDR1 MNHEY and CDR2 SVGEGT. This CDR3 comprises 13 residues. Between the trimmed V and J ends, which lost 6 bases and 4 bases, there was a span of 11 bases. CDR3 bases: TGTGCCAGCAGCGTGGGGATTCCAGATACGCAGTATTTT. Translating it yields CASSVGIPDTQYF.

This clonotype was seen repeatedly, ten times or more. The chain carries TRBV20-1 and TRBJ2-5, with TRBD1 as a possible D gene (5 bases). Trimming stripped 3 bases from V and 4 bases from J, with 18 bases between. The CDR3 runs to 15 residues. Germline-derived CDR1 and CDR2 are DFQATT and SNEGSKA (reference sequence). The CDR3 protein is CSASLHSQGSETQYF. Here the CDR3 DNA reads TGCAGTGCTAGCCTTCACTCCCAGGGCTCAGAGACCCAGTACTTC.

In this sample, this clonotype turned up a few times. The V call is TRBV4-2, the J call TRBJ2-3, with 10 bases identical to TRBD2. Germline V gene data show CDR1 as LGHNA and CDR2 as YNFKEQ. With V trimmed by 0 bases and J by 4 bases, 4 bases remained unmatched. This CDR3 has 16 residues. CDR3 residues: CASSQDRTSGSDTQYF. As DNA, the CDR3 is TGTGCCAGCAGCCAAGACAGGACTAGCGGCTCAGATACGCAGTATTTT.

In the case of this clonotype: In this CDR3 the conserved last residue, phenylalanine or tryptophan, is missing, so a read error is likely. V and J are TRBV20-1 and TRBJ2-7; D is uncertain. V was trimmed by 0 bases and J by 9 bases, leaving 21 bases between them. Germline V gene data show CDR1 as DFQATT and CDR2 as SNEGSKA (reference sequence). CDR3 length: 15 amino acids. CDR3 sequence: CSARDPSRLKSWQYL. The DNA of the CDR3 is TGCAGTGCTAGAGATCCCTCGAGGCTAAAAAGTTGGCAGTACTTA.

This clonotype was observed at least ten times. The chain combines TRBV6-2 or TRBV6-3 with TRBJ2-1; either TRBD1 or TRBD2 may supply D (7 bases each). Germline V gene sequence: CDR1 MNHEY, CDR2 SVGEGT. The CDR3 runs 16 residues. V was trimmed by 7 bases and J by 2 bases, leaving 18 bases between them. CDR3 nucleotide sequence: TGTGCCAGCATCAGGGGGTTCGGGGGGCCCTACAATGAGCAGTTCTTC. Its protein product is CASIRGFGGPYNEQFF.

As concerns this clonotype: This clone may be a read error of a much larger clone one base away. The V gene is TRBV4-2, the J gene TRBJ1-5; D is ambiguous. This CDR3 has 16 residues. Germline V gene sequence: CDR1 LGHNA, CDR2 YNFKEQ. The CDR3 loop is CAGSQSAESRGQPQHF. CDR3 sequence (DNA): TGTGCCGGCAGCCAATCGGCGGAAAGTCGAGGTCAGCCCCAGCATTTT.

The V and J genes are TRBV12-3 or TRBV12-4 and TRBJ1-5; a weak D match, TRBD1 (5 bases). The CDR3 is made up of 15 amino acids. Trimming stripped 6 bases from V and 2 bases from J, with 14 bases between. The CDR3 sequence: CASRRGPRGNQPQHF. The DNA for the CDR3 is TGTGCCAGCAGGCGGGGCCCGCGGGGCAATCAGCCCCAGCATTTT.

The chain has TRBV11-3 and TRBJ2-2, with D perhaps given as TRBD1 or TRBD2 (6 bases each). Germline CDR1 reads SGHNT; CDR2 reads YENEEA. There are 14 residues in the CDR3. V was pared by 7 bases and J by 3 bases, with 12 bases between. The CDR3 sequence is CASNSGADTGELFF. CDR3 DNA sequence: TGTGCCAGCAACTCGGGGGCGGACACCGGGGAGCTGTTTTTT.

The rearrangement links TRBV30 to TRBJ1-5; 8 bases align to TRBD1. Germline CDR1 is GTSNPN and CDR2 is SVGIG (reference sequence). Losses at the gene ends were 5 bases for V and 6 bases for J; bases not matched to a gene: 6. The CDR3 runs 13 residues. DNA of the CDR3: TGTGCCTGGGCAGGGGGCGTGGGTCAGCCCCAGCATTTT. This encodes CAWAGGVGQPQHF. Combining the CDR3 with reference TRBV30 and TRBJ1-5 gives the whole variable domain SQTIHQWPATLVQPVGSPLSLECTVEGTSNPNLYWYRQAAGRGLQLLFYSVGIGQISSEVPQNLSASRPQDRQFILSSKKLLLSDSGFYLCAWAGGVGQPQHFGDGTRLSIL.

A note on this clonotype: Compared with germline, one end of the junction differs, possibly owing to a read error. This sequence joins TRBV4-1 and TRBJ1-6; possibly TRBD1 for D (6 bases). Looked up from germline, CDR1 is MGHRA and CDR2 is YSYEKL. The CDR3 is 16 residues long. The CDR3 spells CASSQDRSGVGSPPHF. CDR3 DNA: TGCGCCAGCAGCCAAGATAGATCAGGGGTCGGCTCACCCCCCCACTTT.

In this sample, this clonotype turned up a few times. The V call is TRBV7-8, the J call TRBJ2-5; D is unresolved. The CDR3 is 14 residues long. V was clipped by 2 bases and J by 1 base, with 8 bases between them. Germline V gene sequence: CDR1 SGHVS, CDR2 FQNEAQ. The DNA of the CDR3 is TGTGCCAGCAGCTTATCCCGCAGCCAAGAGACCCAGTACTTC. Protein product: CASSLSRSQETQYF. Looking up the rest from reference TRBV7-8 and TRBJ2-5 gives the full variable domain: GAGVSQSPRYKVAKRGQDVALRCDPISGHVSLFWYQQALGQGPEFLTYFQNEAQLDKSGLPSDRFFAERPEGSVSTLKIQRTQQEDSAVYLCASSLSRSQETQYFGPGTRLLVL.

Comments on this clonotype: Possible read error: a much larger clone is one base away. The CDR3 DNA reads TGTGCCAGCAGCCAAGCCCCCGGGGGGCCCAATCAGCGCCAGCATTTT. Protein product: CASSQAPGGPNQRQHF. This sequence joins TRBV4-2 and TRBJ1-5; D might be TRBD1 (6 bases). This CDR3 has 16 amino acids. Germline CDR1 reads LGHNA; CDR2 reads YNFKEQ.